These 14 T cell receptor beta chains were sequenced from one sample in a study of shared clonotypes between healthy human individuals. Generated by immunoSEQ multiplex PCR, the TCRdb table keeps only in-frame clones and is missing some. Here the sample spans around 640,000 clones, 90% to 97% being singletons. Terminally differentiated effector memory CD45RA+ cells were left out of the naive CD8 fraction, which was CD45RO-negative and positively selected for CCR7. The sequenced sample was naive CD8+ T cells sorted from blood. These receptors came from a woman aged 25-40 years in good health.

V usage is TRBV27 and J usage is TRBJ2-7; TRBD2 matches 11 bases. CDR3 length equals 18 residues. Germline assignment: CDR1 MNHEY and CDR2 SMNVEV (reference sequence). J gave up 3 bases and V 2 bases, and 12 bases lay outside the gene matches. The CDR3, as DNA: TGTGCCAGCAGTTTAAGGGGCACTAGCGGGAGTCAGCTCTACGAGCAGTACTTC. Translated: CASSLRGTSGSQLYEQYF.

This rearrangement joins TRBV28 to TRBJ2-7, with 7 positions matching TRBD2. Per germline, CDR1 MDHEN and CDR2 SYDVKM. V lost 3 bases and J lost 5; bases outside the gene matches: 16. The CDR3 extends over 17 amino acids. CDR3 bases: TGTGCCAGCAGTTTCTTCGTGGGAGGGCCCGGACTCCACGAGCAGTACTTC. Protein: CASSFFVGGPGLHEQYF.

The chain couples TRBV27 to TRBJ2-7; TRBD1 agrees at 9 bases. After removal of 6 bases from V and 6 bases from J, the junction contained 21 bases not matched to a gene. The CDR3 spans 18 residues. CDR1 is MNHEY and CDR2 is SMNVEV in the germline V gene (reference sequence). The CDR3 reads CASSANGTGFARLLEQYF. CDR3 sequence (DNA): TGTGCCAGCAGCGCGAATGGGACAGGGTTTGCGAGGCTCCTCGAGCAGTACTTC.

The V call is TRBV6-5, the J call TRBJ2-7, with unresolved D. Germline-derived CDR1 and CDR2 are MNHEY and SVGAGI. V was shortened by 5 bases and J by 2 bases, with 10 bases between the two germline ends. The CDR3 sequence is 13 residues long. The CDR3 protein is CASSNPPTYEQYF. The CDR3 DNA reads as TGTGCCAGCAGTAACCCCCCCACCTACGAGCAGTACTTC.

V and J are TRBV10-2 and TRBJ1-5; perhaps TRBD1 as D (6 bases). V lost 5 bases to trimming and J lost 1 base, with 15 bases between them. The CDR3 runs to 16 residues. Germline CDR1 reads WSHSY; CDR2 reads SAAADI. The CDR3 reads CASSKQGKGSNQPQHF. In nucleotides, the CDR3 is TGCGCCAGCAGTAAACAGGGAAAGGGGAGCAATCAGCCCCAGCATTTT.

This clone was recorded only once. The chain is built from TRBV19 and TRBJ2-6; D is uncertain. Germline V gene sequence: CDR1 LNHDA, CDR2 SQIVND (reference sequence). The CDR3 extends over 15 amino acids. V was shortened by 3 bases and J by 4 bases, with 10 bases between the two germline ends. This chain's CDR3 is CASSMGPAGANVLTF. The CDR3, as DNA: TGTGCCAGTAGTATGGGCCCCGCCGGGGCCAACGTCCTGACTTTC.

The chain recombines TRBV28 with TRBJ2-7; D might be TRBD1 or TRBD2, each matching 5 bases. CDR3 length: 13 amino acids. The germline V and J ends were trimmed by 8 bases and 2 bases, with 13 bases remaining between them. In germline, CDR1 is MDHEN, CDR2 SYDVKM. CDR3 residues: CASLGTATYEQYF. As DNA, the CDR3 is TGTGCCAGCCTCGGGACGGCAACCTACGAGCAGTACTTC.

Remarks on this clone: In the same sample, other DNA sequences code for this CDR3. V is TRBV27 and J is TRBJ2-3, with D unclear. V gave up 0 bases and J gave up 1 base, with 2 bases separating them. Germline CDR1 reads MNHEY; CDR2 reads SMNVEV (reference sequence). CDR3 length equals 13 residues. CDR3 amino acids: CASSLSRTDTQYF. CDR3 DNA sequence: TGTGCCAGCAGTTTATCGCGCACAGATACGCAGTATTTT.

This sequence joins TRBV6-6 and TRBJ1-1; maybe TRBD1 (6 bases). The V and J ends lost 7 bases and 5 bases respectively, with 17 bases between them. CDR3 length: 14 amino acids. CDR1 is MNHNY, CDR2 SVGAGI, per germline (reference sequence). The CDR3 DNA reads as TGTGCCAGCACCCCTTCGACAGGCGCAACTGAAGCTTTCTTT. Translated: CASTPSTGATEAFF.

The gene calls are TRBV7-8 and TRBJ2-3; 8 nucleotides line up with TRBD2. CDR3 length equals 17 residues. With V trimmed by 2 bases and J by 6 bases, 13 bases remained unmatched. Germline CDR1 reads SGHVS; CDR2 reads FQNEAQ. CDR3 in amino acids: CASSLPGTSGTEDTQYF. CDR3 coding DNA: TGTGCCAGCAGCTTACCCGGTACTAGCGGAACGGAGGATACGCAGTATTTT.

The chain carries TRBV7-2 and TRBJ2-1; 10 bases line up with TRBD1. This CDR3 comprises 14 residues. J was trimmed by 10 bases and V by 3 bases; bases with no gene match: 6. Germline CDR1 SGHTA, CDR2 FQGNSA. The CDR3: CASSFDRGPYEQFF. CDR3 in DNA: TGTGCCAGCAGCTTTGACAGGGGGCCCTACGAGCAGTTCTTC.

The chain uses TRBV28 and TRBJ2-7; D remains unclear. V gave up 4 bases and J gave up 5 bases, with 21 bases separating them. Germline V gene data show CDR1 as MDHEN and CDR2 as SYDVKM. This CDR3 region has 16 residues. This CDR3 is CASSSDQTRSENEQYF. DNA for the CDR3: TGTGCCAGCAGTTCCGATCAGACCCGAAGTGAGAACGAGCAGTACTTC.

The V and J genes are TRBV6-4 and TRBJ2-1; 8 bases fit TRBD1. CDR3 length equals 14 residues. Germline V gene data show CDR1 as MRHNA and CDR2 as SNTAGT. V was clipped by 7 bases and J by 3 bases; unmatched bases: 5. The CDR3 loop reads CASNDRGIYNEQFF. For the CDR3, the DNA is TGTGCCAGCAACGACAGGGGAATCTACAATGAGCAGTTCTTC.

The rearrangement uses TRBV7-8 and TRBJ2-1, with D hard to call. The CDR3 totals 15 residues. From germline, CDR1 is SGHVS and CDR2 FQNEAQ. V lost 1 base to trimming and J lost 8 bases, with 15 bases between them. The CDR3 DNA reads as TGTGCCAGCAGCTTAGTAGAGGCAGGCTGGGATGAGCAGTTCTTC. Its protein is CASSLVEAGWDEQFF.